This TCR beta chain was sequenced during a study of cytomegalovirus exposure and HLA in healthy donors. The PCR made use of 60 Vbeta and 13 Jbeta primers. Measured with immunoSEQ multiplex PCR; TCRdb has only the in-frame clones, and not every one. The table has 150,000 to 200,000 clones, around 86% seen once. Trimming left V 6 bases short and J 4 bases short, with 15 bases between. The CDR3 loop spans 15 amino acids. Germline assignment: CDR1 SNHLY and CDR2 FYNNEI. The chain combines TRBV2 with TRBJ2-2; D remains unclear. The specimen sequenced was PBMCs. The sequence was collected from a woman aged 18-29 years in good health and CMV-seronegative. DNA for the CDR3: TGTGCCAGCAGACTCCGGGTGGCAGTCACCGGGGAGCTGTTTTTT. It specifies CASRLRVAVTGELFF.